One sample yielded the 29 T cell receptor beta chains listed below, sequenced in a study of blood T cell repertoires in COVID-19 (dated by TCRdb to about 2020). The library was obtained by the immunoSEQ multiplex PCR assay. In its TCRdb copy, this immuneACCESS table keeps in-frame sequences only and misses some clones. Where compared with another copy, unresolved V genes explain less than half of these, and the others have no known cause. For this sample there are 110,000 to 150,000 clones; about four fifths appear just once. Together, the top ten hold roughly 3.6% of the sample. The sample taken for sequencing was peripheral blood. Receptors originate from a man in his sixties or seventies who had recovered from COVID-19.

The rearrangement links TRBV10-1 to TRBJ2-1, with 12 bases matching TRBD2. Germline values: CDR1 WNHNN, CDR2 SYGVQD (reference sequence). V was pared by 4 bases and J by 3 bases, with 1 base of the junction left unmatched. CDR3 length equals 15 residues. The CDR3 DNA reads TGCGCCAGCAGTGCGACTAGCGGGAGCTACAATGAGCAGTTCTTC. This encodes CASSATSGSYNEQFF.

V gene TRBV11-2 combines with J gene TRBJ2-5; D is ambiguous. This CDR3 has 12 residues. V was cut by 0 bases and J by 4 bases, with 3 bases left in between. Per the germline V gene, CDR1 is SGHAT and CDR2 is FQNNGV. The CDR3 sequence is CASSLEAETQYF. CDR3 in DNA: TGTGCCAGCAGCTTAGAGGCAGAGACCCAGTACTTC.

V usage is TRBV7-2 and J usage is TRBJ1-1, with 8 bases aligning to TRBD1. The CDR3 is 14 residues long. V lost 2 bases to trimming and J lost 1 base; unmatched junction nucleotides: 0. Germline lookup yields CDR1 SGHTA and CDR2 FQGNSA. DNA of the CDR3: TGTGCCAGCAGCTTAACAGGGGGGAACACTGAAGCTTTCTTT. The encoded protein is CASSLTGGNTEAFF.

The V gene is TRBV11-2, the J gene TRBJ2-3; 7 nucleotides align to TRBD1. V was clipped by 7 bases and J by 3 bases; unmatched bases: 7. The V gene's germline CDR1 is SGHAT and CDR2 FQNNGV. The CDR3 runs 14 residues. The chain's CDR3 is CASTLGTDTDTQYF. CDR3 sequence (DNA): TGTGCCAGCACCTTGGGGACAGATACAGATACGCAGTATTTT. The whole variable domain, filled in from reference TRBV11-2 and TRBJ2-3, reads EAGVAQSPRYKIIEKRQSVAFWCNPISGHATLYWYQQILGQGPKLLIQFQNNGVVDDSQLPKDRFSAERLKGVDSTLKIQPAKLEDSAVYLCASTLGTDTDTQYFGPGTRLTVL.

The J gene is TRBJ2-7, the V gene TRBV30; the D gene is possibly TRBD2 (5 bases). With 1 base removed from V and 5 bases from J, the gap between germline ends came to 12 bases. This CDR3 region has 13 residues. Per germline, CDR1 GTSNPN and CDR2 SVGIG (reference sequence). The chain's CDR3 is CAWSALNGDEQYF. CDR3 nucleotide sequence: TGTGCCTGGAGTGCGCTGAACGGGGACGAGCAGTACTTC.

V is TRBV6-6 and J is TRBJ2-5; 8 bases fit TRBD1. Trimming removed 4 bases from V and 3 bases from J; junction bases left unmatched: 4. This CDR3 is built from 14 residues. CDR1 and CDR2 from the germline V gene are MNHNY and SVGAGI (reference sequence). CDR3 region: CASSFRGREETQYF. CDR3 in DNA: TGTGCCAGCAGTTTCAGGGGGCGCGAAGAGACCCAGTACTTC.

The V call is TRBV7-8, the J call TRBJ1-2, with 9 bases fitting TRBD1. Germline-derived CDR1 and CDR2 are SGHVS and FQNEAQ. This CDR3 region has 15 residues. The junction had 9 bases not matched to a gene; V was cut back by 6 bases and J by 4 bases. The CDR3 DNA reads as TGTGCCAGCAGTTCACAGGGGGCATTCGGCTATGGCTACACCTTC. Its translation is CASSSQGAFGYGYTF.

The CDR3, as DNA: TGCGCCAGCAGCCAACCGACAGGGGGCAATGAGCAGTTCTTC. It specifies CASSQPTGGNEQFF. The chain couples TRBV4-1 to TRBJ2-1; 9 nucleotides agree with TRBD1. CDR3 size: 14 residues. CDR1 is MGHRA and CDR2 is YSYEKL in the germline V gene. J was trimmed by 6 bases and V by 2 bases; bases with no gene match: 2.

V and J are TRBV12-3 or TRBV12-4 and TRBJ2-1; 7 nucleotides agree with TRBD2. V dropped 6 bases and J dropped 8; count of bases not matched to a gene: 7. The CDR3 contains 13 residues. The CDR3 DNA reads TGTGCCAGCAGGGGCGGGAGTTGGCATGAGCAGTTCTTC. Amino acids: CASRGGSWHEQFF.

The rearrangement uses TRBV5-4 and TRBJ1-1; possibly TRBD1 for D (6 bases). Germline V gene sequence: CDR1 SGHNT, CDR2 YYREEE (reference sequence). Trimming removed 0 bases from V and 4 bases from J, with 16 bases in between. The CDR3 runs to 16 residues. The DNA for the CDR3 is TGTGCCAGCAGCTTGGTAGGTGGGGGCGCTAGCACTGAAGCTTTCTTT. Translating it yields CASSLVGGGASTEAFF.

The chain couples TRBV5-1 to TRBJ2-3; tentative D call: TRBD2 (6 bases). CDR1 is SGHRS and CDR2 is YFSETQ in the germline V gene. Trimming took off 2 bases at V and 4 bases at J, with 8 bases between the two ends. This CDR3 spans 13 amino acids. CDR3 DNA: TGCGCCAGCAGCTTTGCGGGGTCAGATACGCAGTATTTT. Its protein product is CASSFAGSDTQYF.

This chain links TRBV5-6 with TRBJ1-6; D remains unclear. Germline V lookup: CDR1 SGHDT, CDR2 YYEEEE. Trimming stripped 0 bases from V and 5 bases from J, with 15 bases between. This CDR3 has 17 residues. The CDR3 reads CASSLGPLTIHNSPLHF. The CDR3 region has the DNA TGTGCCAGCAGCTTGGGCCCTTTGACAATTCATAATTCACCCCTCCACTTT.

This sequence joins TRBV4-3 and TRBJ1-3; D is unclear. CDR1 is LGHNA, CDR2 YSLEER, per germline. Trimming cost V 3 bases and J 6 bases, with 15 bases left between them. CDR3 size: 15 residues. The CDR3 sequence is CASSQNFLRENTIYF. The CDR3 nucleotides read TGCGCCAGCAGCCAGAATTTCCTAAGAGAAAACACCATATATTTT.

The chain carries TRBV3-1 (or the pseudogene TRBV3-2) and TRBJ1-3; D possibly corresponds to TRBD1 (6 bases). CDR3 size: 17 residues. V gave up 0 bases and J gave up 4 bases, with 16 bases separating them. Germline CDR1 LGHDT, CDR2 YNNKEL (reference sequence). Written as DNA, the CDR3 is TGTGCCAGCAGCCAAGACAGATTGACAGGCGGAGGAAACACCATATATTTT. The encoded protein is CASSQDRLTGGGNTIYF.

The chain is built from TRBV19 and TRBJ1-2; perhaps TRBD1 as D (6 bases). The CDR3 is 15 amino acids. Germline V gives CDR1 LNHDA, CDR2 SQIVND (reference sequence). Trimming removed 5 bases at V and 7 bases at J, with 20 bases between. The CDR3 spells CASSYKTDSNSGYTF. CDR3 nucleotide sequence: TGTGCCAGTAGTTATAAGACGGACAGTAATTCTGGCTACACCTTC.

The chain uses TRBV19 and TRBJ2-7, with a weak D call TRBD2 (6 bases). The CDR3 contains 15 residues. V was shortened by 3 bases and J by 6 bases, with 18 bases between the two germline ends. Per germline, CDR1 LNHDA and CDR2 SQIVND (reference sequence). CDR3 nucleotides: TGTGCCAGTAGTATGGGACTGAACCTTGGGAGCGAGCAGTACTTC. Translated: CASSMGLNLGSEQYF.

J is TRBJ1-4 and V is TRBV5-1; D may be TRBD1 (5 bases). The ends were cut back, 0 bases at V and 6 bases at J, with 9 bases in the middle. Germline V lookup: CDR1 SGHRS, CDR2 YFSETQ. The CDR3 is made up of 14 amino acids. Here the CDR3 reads CASSLEGEDEKLFF. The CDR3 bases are TGCGCCAGCAGCTTGGAAGGGGAGGATGAAAAACTGTTTTTT.

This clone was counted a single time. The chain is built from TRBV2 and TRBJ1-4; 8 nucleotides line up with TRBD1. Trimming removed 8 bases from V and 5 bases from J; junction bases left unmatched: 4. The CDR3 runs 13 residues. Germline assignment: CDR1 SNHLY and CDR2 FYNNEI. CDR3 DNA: TGTGCCAGCTCCGGGACAGGCAATGAAAAACTGTTTTTT. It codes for CASSGTGNEKLFF.

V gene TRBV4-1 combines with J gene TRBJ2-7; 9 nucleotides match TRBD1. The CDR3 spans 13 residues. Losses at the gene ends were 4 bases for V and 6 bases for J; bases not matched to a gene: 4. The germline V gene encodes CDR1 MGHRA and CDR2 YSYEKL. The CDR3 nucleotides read TGCGCCAGCAGCCTTCTGACAGGGGGCGAGCAGTACTTC. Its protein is CASSLLTGGEQYF.

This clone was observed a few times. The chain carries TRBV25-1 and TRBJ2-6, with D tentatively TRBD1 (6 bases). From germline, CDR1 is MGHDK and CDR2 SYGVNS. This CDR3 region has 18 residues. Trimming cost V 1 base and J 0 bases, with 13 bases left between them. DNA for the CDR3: TGTGCCAGCAGTGAATTCGGAGGACAGTTCTCTGGGGCCAACGTCCTGACTTTC. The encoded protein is CASSEFGGQFSGANVLTF. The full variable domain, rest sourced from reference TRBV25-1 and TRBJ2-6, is EADIYQTPRYLVIGTGKKITLECSQTMGHDKMYWYQQDPGMELHLIHYSYGVNSTEKGDLSSESTVSRIRTEHFPLTLESARPSHTSQYLCASSEFGGQFSGANVLTFGAGSRLTVL.

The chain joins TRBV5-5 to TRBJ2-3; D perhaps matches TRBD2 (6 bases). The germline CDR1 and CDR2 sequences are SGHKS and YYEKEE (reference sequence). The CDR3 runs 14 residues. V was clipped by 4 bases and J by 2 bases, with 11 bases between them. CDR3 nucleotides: TGTGCCAGCAGCCCAGGGACTGCCACAGATACGCAGTATTTT. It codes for CASSPGTATDTQYF.

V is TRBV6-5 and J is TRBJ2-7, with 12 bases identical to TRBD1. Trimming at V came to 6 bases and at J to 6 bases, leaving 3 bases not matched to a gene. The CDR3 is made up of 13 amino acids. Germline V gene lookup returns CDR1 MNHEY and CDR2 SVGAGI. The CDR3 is CASRWDRGLEQYF. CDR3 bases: TGTGCCAGCAGATGGGACAGGGGGCTCGAGCAGTACTTC.

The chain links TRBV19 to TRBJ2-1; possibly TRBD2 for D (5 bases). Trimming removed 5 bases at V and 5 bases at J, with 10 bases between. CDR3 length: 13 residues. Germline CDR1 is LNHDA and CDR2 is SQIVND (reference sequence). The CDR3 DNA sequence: TGTGCCAGTAGTGCTCTAGCCGACAATGAGCAGTTCTTC. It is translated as CASSALADNEQFF.

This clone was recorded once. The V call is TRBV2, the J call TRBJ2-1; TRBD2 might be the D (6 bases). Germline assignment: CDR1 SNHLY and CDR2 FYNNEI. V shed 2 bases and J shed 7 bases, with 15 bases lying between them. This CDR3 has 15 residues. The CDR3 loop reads CASSESGRGRNEQFF. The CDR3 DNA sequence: TGTGCCAGCAGTGAATCCGGGAGAGGGAGGAATGAGCAGTTCTTC.

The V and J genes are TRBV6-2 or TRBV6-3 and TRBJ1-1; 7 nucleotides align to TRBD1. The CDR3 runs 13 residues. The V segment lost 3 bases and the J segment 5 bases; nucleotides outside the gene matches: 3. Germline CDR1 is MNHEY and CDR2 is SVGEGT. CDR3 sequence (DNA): TGTGCCAGCAGTTATGGGACAGCGACTGAAGCTTTCTTT. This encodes CASSYGTATEAFF.

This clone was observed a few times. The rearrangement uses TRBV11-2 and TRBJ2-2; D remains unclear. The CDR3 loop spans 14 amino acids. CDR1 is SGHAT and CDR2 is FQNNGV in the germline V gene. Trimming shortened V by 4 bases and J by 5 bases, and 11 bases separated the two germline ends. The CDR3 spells CASSSFGLTGELFF. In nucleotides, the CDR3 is TGTGCCAGCAGCTCATTCGGGTTAACCGGGGAGCTGTTTTTT. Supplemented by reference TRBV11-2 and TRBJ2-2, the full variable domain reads EAGVAQSPRYKIIEKRQSVAFWCNPISGHATLYWYQQILGQGPKLLIQFQNNGVVDDSQLPKDRFSAERLKGVDSTLKIQPAKLEDSAVYLCASSSFGLTGELFFGEGSRLTVL.

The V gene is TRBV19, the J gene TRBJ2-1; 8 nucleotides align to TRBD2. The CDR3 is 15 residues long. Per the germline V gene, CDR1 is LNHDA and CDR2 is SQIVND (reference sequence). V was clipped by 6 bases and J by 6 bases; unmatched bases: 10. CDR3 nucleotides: TGTGCCAGTAGATACGCGAGCGGGAGTGGCAATGAGCAGTTCTTC. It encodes CASRYASGSGNEQFF.

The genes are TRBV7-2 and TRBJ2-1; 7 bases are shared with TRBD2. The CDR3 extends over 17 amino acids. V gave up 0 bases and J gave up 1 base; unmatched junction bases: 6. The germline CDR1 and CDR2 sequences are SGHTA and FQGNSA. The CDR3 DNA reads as TGTGCCAGCAGCTTAGCGGGGAGGACTAGGTCCTACAATGAGCAGTTCTTC. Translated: CASSLAGRTRSYNEQFF.

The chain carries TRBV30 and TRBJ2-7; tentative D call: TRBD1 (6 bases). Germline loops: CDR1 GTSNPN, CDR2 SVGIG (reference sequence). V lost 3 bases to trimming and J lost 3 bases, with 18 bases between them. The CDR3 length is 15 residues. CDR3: CAWSEGIGGYYEQYF. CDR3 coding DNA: TGTGCCTGGAGCGAGGGGATAGGGGGATACTACGAGCAGTACTTC.